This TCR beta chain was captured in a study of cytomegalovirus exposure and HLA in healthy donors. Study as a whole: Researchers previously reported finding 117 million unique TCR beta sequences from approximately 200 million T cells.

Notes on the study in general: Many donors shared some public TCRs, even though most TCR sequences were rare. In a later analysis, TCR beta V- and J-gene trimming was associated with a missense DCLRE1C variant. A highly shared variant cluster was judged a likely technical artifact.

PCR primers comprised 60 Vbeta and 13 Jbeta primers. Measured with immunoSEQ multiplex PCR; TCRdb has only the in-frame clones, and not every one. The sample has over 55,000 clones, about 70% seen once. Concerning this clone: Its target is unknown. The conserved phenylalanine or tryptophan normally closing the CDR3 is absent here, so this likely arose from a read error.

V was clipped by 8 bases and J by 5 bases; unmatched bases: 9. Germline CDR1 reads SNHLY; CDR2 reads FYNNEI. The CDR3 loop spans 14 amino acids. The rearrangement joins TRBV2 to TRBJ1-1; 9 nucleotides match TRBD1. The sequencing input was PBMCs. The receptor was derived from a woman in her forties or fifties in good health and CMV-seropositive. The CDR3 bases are TGTGCCAGCCGACGTGGGGACAGGGATACTGAAGCTTTCCTT. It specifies CASRRGDRDTEAFL.